This record covers a single TCR beta chain. This specimen comes from a study of monozygotic twins with inflammatory bowel disease. After re-calling the 5' RACE reads, TCRdb lists one entry per CDR3 protein, DNA absent. This sample's table has about 450,000 distinct CDR3 sequences. This CDR3 is built from 12 residues. CDR1 DFQATT and CDR2 SNEGSKA come from the germline V gene (reference sequence). The sample comprised blood. V is TRBV20-1 and J is TRBJ1-1; TCRdb names TRBD1, which stays unverified in the absence of DNA. This sequence originates from a human donor with ulcerative colitis or Crohn's disease, or a healthy co-twin of an affected twin (not recorded which). CDR3 region: CSARVGDGKAFF.